The clone carrying this T cell receptor (beta chain) occurred a few times. Its antigen is unidentified. The data belong to a study of T cells in Graves' hyperthyroidism and ophthalmopathy. Background on the study: Any treatment followed the collection of peripheral blood at initial diagnosis. Notes on the study in general: Most clonotypes expanded in thyroid above 0.001 were likewise present in blood.

RNA transcripts provided the source from which TCR beta CDR3 regions were amplified. An initial round of RT-PCR targeting the TCR CDR3 relied on the HTBI primer set. MiXCR was run by TCRdb on the multiplex PCR reads, yielding one entry per CDR3 protein. Here the sample spans under 650,000 distinct CDR3 sequences, about 16% being singletons. Diagnosing involved the use of clinical symptoms, serum thyroxine and TRAb, thyroid ultrasound and orbital computed tomography. The V end lost 8 bases, the J end lost 11 bases, and 16 bases lay between the germline ends. Germline V gene sequence: CDR1 MNHEY, CDR2 SMNVEV (reference sequence). The CDR3 is made up of 13 amino acids.

Specimen: blood. This TCR was recovered from a woman aged 25-40 years with Graves' hyperthyroidism. This chain connects TRBV27 to TRBJ1-6, with D maybe TRBD1 (5 bases). CDR3 nucleotide sequence: TGTGCCAGCTCTGAGGCAGGGTGGGCACCCCTCCACTTT. This sequence encodes CASSEAGWAPLHF.